The T cell receptor beta chain under discussion was sequenced for a study of blood T cell repertoires in COVID-19. Study as a whole: Sites across the United States, Italy and Spain contributed samples from acute and convalescent COVID-19. T cells, B-cell-depleted T cells, or PBMCs provided the cDNA or gDNA that served as material.

This CDR3 comprises 14 residues. Germline lookup yields CDR1 SGHNT and CDR2 YYREEE (reference sequence). The V end lost 5 bases, the J end lost 0 bases, and 9 bases lay between the germline ends. Per the original data handling: It was from reference gene primer amplification that nucleated cell counts were estimated. Clones were sequenced by immunoSEQ multiplex PCR, and TCRdb holds only the in-frame ones, with some missing. V, J and clone size are taken as reported in that table, and D and trimming were inferred from the DNA itself. The sample holds about 98,000 clones; around 85% are singletons and the top ten take roughly 10%.

The chain joins TRBV5-4 to TRBJ1-3; tentative D call: TRBD1 (5 bases). The sequenced sample consisted of peripheral blood. The sequence was obtained from a woman older than 75 with acute or convalescent COVID-19. The CDR3: CASSLQGSGNTIYF. The CDR3, as DNA: TGTGCCAGCAGTCTCCAGGGCTCTGGAAACACCATATATTTT. The whole variable domain, remainder taken from reference TRBV5-4 and TRBJ1-3, is ETGVTQSPTHLIKTRGQQVTLRCSSQSGHNTVSWYQQALGQGPQFIFQYYREEENGRGNFPPRFSGLQFPNYSSELNVNALELDDSALYLCASSLQGSGNTIYFGEGSWLTVV.